Listed here is a single T cell receptor (beta chain). The antigen is undetermined. This specimen belongs to a study of cytomegalovirus exposure and HLA in healthy donors. Primers: 60 Vbeta forward and 13 Jbeta reverse. Sequencing used immunoSEQ multiplex PCR; TCRdb keeps in-frame clones, though not all of them. This sample yields over 150,000 clones, of which 80% to 85% are seen a single time; around 6% belongs to the top ten. Overall study findings and caveats: The authors listed roughly 150 TCR beta chains as cytomegalovirus-associated. Confirmation was obtained in vitro that a few CMV-associated chains are specific for CMV antigens. Most CMV-associated TCR beta chains appeared HLA-restricted in a later analysis.

Nominally healthy donors provided the samples, though records likely missed some immune exposures. The J segment lost 2 bases and the V segment lost 4 bases, leaving 13 bases of the junction unmatched. The germline gives CDR1 LGHNA, CDR2 YSLEER. The CDR3 covers 18 residues. The sequenced sample was PBMCs. This receptor was obtained from a woman aged 45-59 years in good health and CMV-seropositive. This sequence joins TRBV4-3 and TRBJ2-3, with TRBD1 identical over 9 bases. The CDR3 loop reads CASSLRYNRGRNTDTQYF. CDR3 DNA: TGCGCCAGCAGCCTTCGCTATAACAGGGGGCGAAACACAGATACGCAGTATTTT.